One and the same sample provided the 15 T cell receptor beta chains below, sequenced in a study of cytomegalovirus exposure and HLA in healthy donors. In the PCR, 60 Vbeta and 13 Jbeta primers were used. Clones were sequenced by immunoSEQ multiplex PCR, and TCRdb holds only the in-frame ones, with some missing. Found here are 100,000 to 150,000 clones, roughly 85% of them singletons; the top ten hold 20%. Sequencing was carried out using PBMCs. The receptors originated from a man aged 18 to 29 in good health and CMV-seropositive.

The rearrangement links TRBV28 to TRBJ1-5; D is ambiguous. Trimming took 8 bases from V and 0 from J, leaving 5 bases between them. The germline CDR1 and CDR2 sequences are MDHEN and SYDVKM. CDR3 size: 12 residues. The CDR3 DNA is TGTGCCAGCCACTATAGCAATCAGCCCCAGCATTTT. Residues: CASHYSNQPQHF.

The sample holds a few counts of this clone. The CDR3 bases are TGCACCAGCAGCCAAGGATGGCGGGGGGCTTCGTCCTACAATGAGCAGTTCTTC. Protein: CTSSQGWRGASSYNEQFF. The chain couples TRBV1 to TRBJ2-1; the DNA was not compared with TRBD2, the D call given in the table. TRBV1 is a documented pseudogene. There are 18 residues in the CDR3.

CDR3: CASSLVGTSPIYEQYF. The CDR3 nucleotides are TGTGCCAGCAGCTTAGTCGGGACTAGTCCAATCTACGAGCAGTACTTC. The gene calls are TRBV11-2 and TRBJ2-7; TRBD2 matches 8 bases. J gave up 3 bases and V 1 base, and 8 bases lay outside the gene matches. The CDR3 is 16 residues long. CDR1 and CDR2 from the germline V gene are SGHAT and FQNNGV.

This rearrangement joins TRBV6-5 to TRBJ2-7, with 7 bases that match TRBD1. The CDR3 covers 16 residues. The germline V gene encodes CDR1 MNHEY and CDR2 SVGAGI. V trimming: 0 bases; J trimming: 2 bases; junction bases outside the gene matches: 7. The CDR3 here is CASSYSGQLAAYEQYF. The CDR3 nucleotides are TGTGCCAGCAGTTACTCGGGACAGTTAGCAGCCTACGAGCAGTACTTC.

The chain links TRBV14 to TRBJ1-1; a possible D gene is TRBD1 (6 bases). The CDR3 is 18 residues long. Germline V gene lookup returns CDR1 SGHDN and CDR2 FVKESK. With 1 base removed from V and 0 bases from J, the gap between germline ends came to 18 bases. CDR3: CASSQVGHTRAMNTEAFF. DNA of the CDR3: TGTGCCAGCAGCCAAGTGGGACATACACGGGCCATGAACACTGAAGCTTTCTTT.

CDR3 region: CASFVSSGGWGTEAFF. In nucleotides, the CDR3 is TGTGCCAGCTTTGTGTCCTCAGGGGGATGGGGCACTGAAGCTTTCTTT. The chain combines TRBV27 with TRBJ1-1; TRBD1 aligns across 7 bases. The CDR3 is 16 amino acids. V trimming: 8 bases; J trimming: 4 bases; junction bases outside the gene matches: 16. Germline assignment: CDR1 MNHEY and CDR2 SMNVEV (reference sequence).

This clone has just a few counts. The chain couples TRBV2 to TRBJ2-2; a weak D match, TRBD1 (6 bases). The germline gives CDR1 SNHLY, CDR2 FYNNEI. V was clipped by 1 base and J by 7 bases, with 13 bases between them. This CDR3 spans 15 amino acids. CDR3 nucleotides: TGTGCCAGCAGTGAAGACAGGGATCGAGTCGGGGAGCTGTTTTTT. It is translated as CASSEDRDRVGELFF.

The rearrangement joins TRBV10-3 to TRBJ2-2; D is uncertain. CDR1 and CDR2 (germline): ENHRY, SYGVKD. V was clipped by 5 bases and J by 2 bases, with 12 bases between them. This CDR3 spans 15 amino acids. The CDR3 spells CAISRFSGNTGELFF. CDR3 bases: TGTGCCATCAGTCGTTTTTCGGGTAACACCGGGGAGCTGTTTTTT.

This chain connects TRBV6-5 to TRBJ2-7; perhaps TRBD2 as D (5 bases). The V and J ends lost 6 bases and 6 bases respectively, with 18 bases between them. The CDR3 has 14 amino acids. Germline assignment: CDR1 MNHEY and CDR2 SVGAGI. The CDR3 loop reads CASRPGPTGGEQYF. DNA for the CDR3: TGTGCCAGCAGACCGGGCCCTACTGGAGGCGAGCAGTACTTC.

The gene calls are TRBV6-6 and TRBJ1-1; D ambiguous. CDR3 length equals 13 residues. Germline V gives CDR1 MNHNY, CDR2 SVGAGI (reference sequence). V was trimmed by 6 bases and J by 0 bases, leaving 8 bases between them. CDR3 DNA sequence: TGTGCCAGCAGCGGCACAGTGAACACTGAAGCTTTCTTT. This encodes CASSGTVNTEAFF.

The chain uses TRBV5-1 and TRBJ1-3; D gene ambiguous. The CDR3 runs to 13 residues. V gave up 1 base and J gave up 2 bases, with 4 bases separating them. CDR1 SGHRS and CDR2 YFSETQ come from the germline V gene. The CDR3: CASSLTTGNTIYF. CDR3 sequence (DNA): TGCGCCAGCAGCTTGACTACTGGAAACACCATATATTTT. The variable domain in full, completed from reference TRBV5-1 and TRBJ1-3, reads KAGVTQTPRYLIKTRGQQVTLSCSPISGHRSVSWYQQTPGQGLQFLFEYFSETQRNKGNFPGRFSGRQFSNSRSEMNVSTLELGDSALYLCASSLTTGNTIYFGEGSWLTVV.

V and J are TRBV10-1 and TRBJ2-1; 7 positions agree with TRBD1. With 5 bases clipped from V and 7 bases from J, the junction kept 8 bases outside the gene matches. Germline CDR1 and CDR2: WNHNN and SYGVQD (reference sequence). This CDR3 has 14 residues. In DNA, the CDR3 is TGCGCCAGCAGTCGACAGGGTTTGAGGAATGAGCAGTTCTTC. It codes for CASSRQGLRNEQFF.

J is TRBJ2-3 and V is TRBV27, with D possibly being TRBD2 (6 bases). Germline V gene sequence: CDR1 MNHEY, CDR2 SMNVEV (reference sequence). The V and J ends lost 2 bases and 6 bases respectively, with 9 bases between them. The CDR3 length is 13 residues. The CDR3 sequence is CASSLPGEDTQYF. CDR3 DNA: TGTGCCAGCAGTTTACCGGGGGAGGATACGCAGTATTTT.

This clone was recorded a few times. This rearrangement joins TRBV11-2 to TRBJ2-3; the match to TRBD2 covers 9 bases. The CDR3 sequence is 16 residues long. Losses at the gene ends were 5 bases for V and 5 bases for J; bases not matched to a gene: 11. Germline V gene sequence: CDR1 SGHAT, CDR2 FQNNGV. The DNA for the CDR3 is TGTGCCAGCAGCCCCTTAAAGCGGGGGGCTGTAGATACGCAGTATTTT. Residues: CASSPLKRGAVDTQYF.

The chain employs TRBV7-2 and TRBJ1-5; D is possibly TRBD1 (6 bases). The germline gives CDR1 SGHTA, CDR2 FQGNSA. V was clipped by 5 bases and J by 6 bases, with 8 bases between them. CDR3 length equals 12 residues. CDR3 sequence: CASSVRGQPQHF. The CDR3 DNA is TGTGCCAGCAGCGTCAGGGGTCAGCCCCAGCATTTT.